Presented here are 16 T cell receptor beta chains from one specimen sequenced in a study of post-analysis software for immune sequencing data. Findings and caveats of the study: TRBV5-6, TRBV5-1 and TRBV20-1 belonged to a set of roughly 5 TRBV segments that were more frequent in patients than controls.

Their target antigens are unknown. TCR beta cDNA libraries had unique molecular identifiers. TCRdb itself ran the PCR reads through MiXCR, one entry per CDR3 protein. The sample lists some 690,000 distinct CDR3 sequences; just under 30% were seen once. The sequencing sample was made of blood. Receptor source: a girl aged 10-17 years with multiple sclerosis.

The chain couples TRBV7-2 to TRBJ2-3; 10 bases align to TRBD2. V was pared by 2 bases and J by 2 bases, with 10 bases of the junction left unmatched. Germline assignment: CDR1 SGHTA and CDR2 FQGNSA. The CDR3 runs to 18 residues. As DNA, the CDR3 is TGTGCCAGCAGCTTAAGGGGGGCTAGCGGGAGCCTCACAGATACGCAGTATTTT. Its translation is CASSLRGASGSLTDTQYF.

The chain carries TRBV7-2 and TRBJ2-5; 8 positions match TRBD1. The J call could be wrong; TRBJ2-7 is a better fit for the DNA end. This CDR3 has 16 residues. CDR1 is SGHTA, CDR2 FQGNSA, per germline. The CDR3 reads CASSLKTGTGRYEQYF. The CDR3 bases are TGTGCCAGCAGCTTAAAGACCGGGACAGGCCGCTACGAGCAGTACTTC.

This chain connects TRBV6-6 to TRBJ1-1; 10 bases are shared with TRBD1. The CDR3 runs to 14 residues. Germline-derived CDR1 and CDR2 are MNHNY and SVGAGI (reference sequence). J gave up 9 bases and V 6 bases, and 10 bases lay outside the gene matches. CDR3 DNA: TGTGCCAGCAGGCCGGGACAGGGGCGCCGAAAAGCTTTCTTT. Protein product: CASRPGQGRRKAFF.

The CDR3 region is CASSYSSQATNEKLFF. The CDR3 DNA reads as TGTGCCAGCAGTTACTCGTCCCAAGCAACTAATGAAAAACTGTTTTTT. V usage is TRBV6-5 and J usage is TRBJ1-4; D gene uncertain. Trimming stripped 0 bases from V and 0 bases from J, with 8 bases between. Per germline, CDR1 MNHEY and CDR2 SVGAGI. The CDR3 length is 16 residues.

This clonotype occurred a few times. The V call is TRBV5-1, the J call TRBJ2-1, with 7 positions matching TRBD1. CDR3 length equals 17 residues. Germline CDR1 reads SGHRS; CDR2 reads YFSETQ. J lost 2 bases, V lost 0 bases, and 8 bases had no gene match. Here the CDR3 DNA reads TGCGCCAGCAGCTTGGGTCCGGGACAGCAGGCCTACAATGAGCAGTTCTTC. It specifies CASSLGPGQQAYNEQFF.

CDR3 DNA: TGTGCCATCAGGCCCGGACAGGTTGGGTCACCCCTCCACTTT. It yields the protein CAIRPGQVGSPLHF. The V and J genes are TRBV10-3 and TRBJ1-6; 7 bases are shared with TRBD1. Germline trimming cut 6 bases from V and 10 bases from J; bases unmatched to any gene: 9. CDR1 is ENHRY, CDR2 SYGVKD, per germline. The CDR3 consists of 14 residues.

V is TRBV6-2 or TRBV6-3 and J is TRBJ2-1; 10 nucleotides line up with TRBD2. This CDR3 contains 15 residues. Germline V gene sequence: CDR1 MNHEY, CDR2 SVGEGT. V lost 1 base and J lost 9; bases outside the gene matches: 6. Here the CDR3 reads CASSYWASGGIEQFF. The CDR3 DNA reads TGTGCCAGCAGTTACTGGGCTAGCGGGGGTATTGAGCAGTTCTTC.

This chain links TRBV28 with TRBJ2-1, with 8 bases identical to TRBD1. Germline CDR1 reads MDHEN; CDR2 reads SYDVKM. V shed 5 bases and J 8 bases; nucleotides not matched to a gene: 11. The CDR3 is 15 residues long. The CDR3 nucleotides read TGTGCCAGCAGTCGATGGGACAGGTCGGTCGATGAGCAGTTCTTC. It is translated as CASSRWDRSVDEQFF. Supplemented by reference TRBV28 and TRBJ2-1, the full variable domain reads DVKVTQSSRYLVKRTGEKVFLECVQDMDHENMFWYRQDPGLGLRLIYFSYDVKMKEKGDIPEGYSVSREKKERFSLILESASTNQTSMYLCASSRWDRSVDEQFFGPGTRLTVL.

This clonotype was counted only a few times. This chain uses TRBV5-1 with TRBJ2-5; D unclear. The CDR3 loop spans 13 amino acids. Trimming left V 1 base short and J 5 bases short, with 9 bases between. Germline CDR1 is SGHRS and CDR2 is YFSETQ. As DNA, the CDR3 is TGCGCCAGCAGCTTGTCGGACGTGGAGACCCAGTACTTC. Its translation is CASSLSDVETQYF.

The chain has TRBV9 and TRBJ1-1; TRBD1 is a possible D gene (5 bases). The CDR3 runs 16 residues. Germline loops: CDR1 SGDLS, CDR2 YYNGEE. V was pared by 1 base and J by 4 bases, with 17 bases between. The DNA for the CDR3 is TGTGCCAGCAGCGTACGGGGCGGCGGATATGGCACTGAAGCTTTCTTT. Its protein product is CASSVRGGGYGTEAFF.

The CDR3 sequence is CASSVDVRADYGYTF. The CDR3 region has the DNA TGTGCCAGCAGCGTAGACGTCCGGGCTGACTATGGCTACACCTTC. This chain connects TRBV9 to TRBJ1-2; D is ambiguous. Trimming cost V 0 bases and J 3 bases, with 12 bases left between them. This CDR3 comprises 15 residues. Germline lookup yields CDR1 SGDLS and CDR2 YYNGEE.

The chain uses TRBV29-1 and TRBJ2-1; the D gene is possibly TRBD2 (5 bases). Trimming took off 4 bases at V and 1 base at J, with 11 bases between the two ends. The length of the CDR3 is 14 residues. Germline CDR1 SQVTM, CDR2 ANQGSEA. The CDR3 here is CSVGSSWSYNEQFF. The CDR3 DNA reads TGCAGCGTTGGCTCTAGCTGGTCCTACAATGAGCAGTTCTTC.

This chain uses TRBV12-3 or TRBV12-4 with TRBJ1-4, with a possible D match to TRBD1 (5 bases). The CDR3 is 15 residues long. V was clipped by 6 bases and J by 8 bases, with 19 bases between them. The CDR3 protein is CASRYRGEVREKLFF. The CDR3 region has the DNA TGTGCCAGCAGGTACCGGGGGGAGGTACGAGAAAAACTGTTTTTT.

The table lists this clonotype with a few counts. V usage is TRBV4-1 and J usage is TRBJ2-3; no reliable D call. Germline-derived CDR1 and CDR2 are MGHRA and YSYEKL. Trimming stripped 3 bases from V and 0 bases from J, with 13 bases between. This CDR3 is 16 amino acids long. As DNA, the CDR3 is TGCGCCAGCAGCCACCCAGTAGTCGCTAGCACAGATACGCAGTATTTT. Translating gives CASSHPVVASTDTQYF.

The chain carries TRBV7-8 and TRBJ2-6; possibly TRBD1 for D (5 bases). CDR3 size: 14 residues. Looked up from germline, CDR1 is SGHVS and CDR2 is FQNEAQ. V gave up 8 bases and J gave up 4 bases, with 12 bases separating them. Written as DNA, the CDR3 is TGTGCCAGCCTCAGGGAATCCGGGGCCAACGTCCTGACTTTC. It is translated as CASLRESGANVLTF.

The rearrangement links TRBV7-2 to TRBJ2-5; unclear D gene. CDR3 size: 13 residues. Germline values: CDR1 SGHTA, CDR2 FQGNSA. The germline V and J ends were trimmed by 2 bases and 5 bases, with 9 bases remaining between them. The CDR3 protein is CASSLYSGETQYF. CDR3 DNA sequence: TGTGCCAGCAGCTTATACTCTGGGGAGACCCAGTACTTC.